The 20 T cell receptor beta chains in this list originate from one sample, sequenced in a study of beta chain features in type 1 diabetes. What was sequenced were expressed TCRB transcripts, since all of the isolated RNA had been reverse transcribed. Generated by immunoSEQ multiplex PCR, the TCRdb table keeps only in-frame clones and is missing some. The data show hundreds of thousands of clones, with 15% to 18% seen just once and under 0.095% held by the top ten. The sample taken for sequencing was naive CD4+ T cells from blood. The receptors come from a man aged 18 to 30 in good health.

The V gene is TRBV4-2, the J gene TRBJ2-4; D gene unclear. The CDR3 is 15 amino acids. V was pared by 0 bases and J by 6 bases, with 12 bases between. Germline V CDR1 and CDR2: LGHNA, YNFKEQ. CDR3 sequence: CASSQDWGVGNIQYF. The CDR3 coding sequence is TGTGCCAGCAGCCAAGATTGGGGTGTGGGAAACATTCAGTACTTC.

This rearrangement joins TRBV5-1 to TRBJ2-3; D is uncertain. CDR1 is SGHRS, CDR2 YFSETQ, per germline. The V and J ends lost 2 bases and 2 bases respectively, with 18 bases between them. The CDR3 has 17 amino acids. Here the CDR3 DNA reads TGCGCCAGCAGCTTCCCCCGAGTCTGGGGTCCCACAGATACGCAGTATTTT. This gives the protein CASSFPRVWGPTDTQYF.

This clone has just a few counts. This chain uses TRBV18 with TRBJ2-7, with 11 bases matching TRBD1. The V gene's germline CDR1 is KGHSH and CDR2 LQKENI. V shed 5 bases and J 3 bases; nucleotides not matched to a gene: 3. The length of the CDR3 is 14 residues. The CDR3 region has the DNA TGTGCCAGCTCATCCGGGACAGGGGGCTACGAGCAGTACTTC. It is translated as CASSSGTGGYEQYF. Variable domain in full (rest from reference TRBV18 and TRBJ2-7): NAGVMQNPRHLVRRRGQEARLRCSPMKGHSHVYWYRQLPEEGLKFMVYLQKENIIDESGMPKERFSAEFPKEGPSILRIQQVVRGDSAAYFCASSSGTGGYEQYFGPGTRLTVT.

The chain is built from TRBV28 and TRBJ1-3; no reliable D call. Germline CDR1 MDHEN, CDR2 SYDVKM. The V end lost 5 bases, the J end lost 4 bases, and 6 bases lay between the germline ends. The CDR3 totals 12 residues. The CDR3 loop is CASSAEGNTIYF. In DNA form, the CDR3 reads TGTGCCAGCAGTGCGGAGGGAAACACCATATATTTT. Based on the CDR3 plus reference TRBV28 and TRBJ1-3, the full variable domain is DVKVTQSSRYLVKRTGEKVFLECVQDMDHENMFWYRQDPGLGLRLIYFSYDVKMKEKGDIPEGYSVSREKKERFSLILESASTNQTSMYLCASSAEGNTIYFGEGSWLTVV.

The gene calls are TRBV5-1 and TRBJ1-6, with D unresolved. Trimming cost V 4 bases and J 4 bases, with 6 bases left between them. CDR1 is SGHRS, CDR2 YFSETQ, per germline. The CDR3 contains 13 residues. CDR3 coding DNA: TGCGCCAGCAGCGGGGTTTATAATTCACCCCTCCACTTT. As protein: CASSGVYNSPLHF.

This clone turned up a few times. Other DNA sequences in this specimen translate into the identical CDR3. This chain connects TRBV2 to TRBJ2-7, with D unresolved. Germline-derived CDR1 and CDR2 are SNHLY and FYNNEI. This CDR3 spans 11 amino acids. V was trimmed by 5 bases and J by 2 bases, leaving 4 bases between them. Here the CDR3 reads CASSRAYEQYF. The CDR3 nucleotides are TGTGCCAGCAGTCGCGCCTACGAGCAGTACTTC.

The rearrangement joins TRBV30 to TRBJ2-1; possibly TRBD1 for D (6 bases). Trimming left V 1 base short and J 9 bases short, with 13 bases between. CDR3 length equals 13 residues. Germline V lookup: CDR1 GTSNPN, CDR2 SVGIG (reference sequence). CDR3 residues: CAWSAQQGGEQFF. As DNA, the CDR3 is TGTGCCTGGAGTGCCCAACAGGGTGGTGAGCAGTTCTTC. Looking up the rest from reference TRBV30 and TRBJ2-1 gives the full variable domain: SQTIHQWPATLVQPVGSPLSLECTVEGTSNPNLYWYRQAAGRGLQLLFYSVGIGQISSEVPQNLSASRPQDRQFILSSKKLLLSDSGFYLCAWSAQQGGEQFFGPGTRLTVL.

There are a few counts of this clone. The V call is TRBV27, the J call TRBJ1-5; 11 nucleotides agree with TRBD1. The junction had 5 bases not matched to a gene; V was cut back by 2 bases and J by 2 bases. This CDR3 spans 17 amino acids. Germline assignment: CDR1 MNHEY and CDR2 SMNVEV (reference sequence). CDR3 in DNA: TGTGCCAGCAGTTTAAGGGACAGGGGGAGCGGCAATCAGCCCCAGCATTTT. Translated: CASSLRDRGSGNQPQHF.

This chain links TRBV7-9 with TRBJ1-1; D perhaps matches TRBD1 (5 bases). Trimming removed 3 bases from V and 5 bases from J, with 7 bases in between. The germline CDR1 and CDR2 sequences are SEHNR and FQNEAQ (reference sequence). The CDR3 is 12 residues long. The CDR3 here is CASSFRQTEAFF. As DNA, the CDR3 is TGTGCCAGCAGCTTCAGACAGACTGAAGCTTTCTTT.

The rearrangement uses TRBV6-5 and TRBJ2-7, with 7 bases lining up with TRBD1. V lost 3 bases, J lost 2 bases, and 4 bases stayed unmatched. CDR3 length: 14 residues. The germline gives CDR1 MNHEY, CDR2 SVGAGI. The CDR3 nucleotides read TGTGCCAGCAGTTATAGGGGGCAGACCTACGAGCAGTACTTC. This gives the protein CASSYRGQTYEQYF.

The rearrangement joins TRBV5-1 to TRBJ2-6; D not certain. Germline V gene lookup returns CDR1 SGHRS and CDR2 YFSETQ. The CDR3 sequence is 15 residues long. Trimming took 4 bases from V and 1 from J, leaving 9 bases between them. The CDR3 DNA reads as TGCGCCAGCAGCCCCCGCGCATCTGGGGCCAACGTCCTGACTTTC. This translates into CASSPRASGANVLTF.

The rearrangement joins TRBV2 to TRBJ2-7, with TRBD2 identical over 12 bases. The CDR3 consists of 14 residues. Losses at the gene ends were 6 bases for V and 5 bases for J; bases not matched to a gene: 5. CDR1 SNHLY and CDR2 FYNNEI come from the germline V gene. The CDR3 loop is CASRRLAGVDEQYF. The CDR3 nucleotides read TGTGCCAGCAGGCGACTAGCGGGAGTGGACGAGCAGTACTTC.

The chain combines TRBV29-1 with TRBJ2-4; D uncertain. The CDR3 is made up of 11 amino acids. Deletions cut 5 bases from V and 6 bases from J, with 8 bases between. CDR1 and CDR2 (germline): SQVTM, ANQGSEA. The CDR3 loop is CSVLSGNIQYF. The CDR3 DNA is TGCAGCGTTCTGTCCGGAAACATTCAGTACTTC.

This clone was counted a few times. The same CDR3 also results from other DNA sequences found in this sample. The J gene is TRBJ2-7, the V gene TRBV7-2, with 8 positions matching TRBD2. The trim removed 1 base at V and 2 bases at J, leaving 1 base unmatched. The CDR3 length is 14 residues. Germline CDR1 SGHTA, CDR2 FQGNSA. CDR3 protein: CASSLGAGAYEQYF. The CDR3 DNA reads as TGTGCCAGCAGCTTAGGAGCGGGGGCCTACGAGCAGTACTTC.

The rearrangement links TRBV14 to TRBJ2-3, with 7 bases aligning to TRBD1. CDR1 SGHDN and CDR2 FVKESK come from the germline V gene. The CDR3 runs to 16 residues. V shed 2 bases, J shed 5 bases, and the junction held 10 bases outside the gene matches. CDR3 bases: TGTGCCAGCAGCCAAAGATTAGGGACAGTGGGAGATACGCAGTATTTT. Amino acids: CASSQRLGTVGDTQYF.

This clone was detected a few times. J is TRBJ2-3 and V is TRBV5-1, with D possibly being TRBD2 (6 bases). Germline V gene sequence: CDR1 SGHRS, CDR2 YFSETQ. V dropped 5 bases and J dropped 2 bases, with 12 bases sitting between them. This CDR3 has 14 residues. The CDR3 DNA sequence: TGCGCCAGCAGAGGGACTGCGGACACAGATACGCAGTATTTT. This gives the protein CASRGTADTDTQYF. Combining the CDR3 with reference TRBV5-1 and TRBJ2-3 gives the whole variable domain KAGVTQTPRYLIKTRGQQVTLSCSPISGHRSVSWYQQTPGQGLQFLFEYFSETQRNKGNFPGRFSGRQFSNSRSEMNVSTLELGDSALYLCASRGTADTDTQYFGPGTRLTVL.

This clone was detected a few times. The chain couples TRBV30 to TRBJ1-1, with D unclear. The germline V gene encodes CDR1 GTSNPN and CDR2 SVGIG (reference sequence). The V gene lost 0 bases and the J gene lost 0 bases, with 14 bases spanning the gap. The CDR3 sequence is 16 residues long. CDR3 loop: CAWSVLPPGLNTEAFF. CDR3 DNA: TGTGCCTGGAGTGTACTACCCCCAGGACTGAACACTGAAGCTTTCTTT.

This chain uses TRBV5-4 with TRBJ1-2; 11 nucleotides agree with TRBD1. CDR1 and CDR2 (germline): SGHNT, YYREEE (reference sequence). This CDR3 has 13 residues. The ends lost 7 bases at V and 3 bases at J; junction bases unmatched: 2. In nucleotides, the CDR3 is TGTGCCAGCGGACAGGGGGCGGACTATGGCTACACCTTC. This translates into CASGQGADYGYTF.

The chain recombines TRBV6-1 with TRBJ1-2; D gene unclear. V lost 5 bases and J 4 bases, leaving 8 bases between the germline ends. Per the germline V gene, CDR1 is MNHNS and CDR2 is SASEGT. The CDR3 loop spans 12 amino acids. CDR3 in DNA: TGTGCCAGCAGTCCAGGATTCTATGGCTACACCTTC. Its protein product is CASSPGFYGYTF.

V gene TRBV27 combines with J gene TRBJ1-5; D is perhaps TRBD1 (5 bases). V was shortened by 5 bases and J by 4 bases, with 21 bases between the two germline ends. The germline V gene has CDR1 MNHEY and CDR2 SMNVEV (reference sequence). This CDR3 comprises 17 residues. This CDR3 reads CASSPRKYGTGNQPQHF. CDR3 DNA: TGTGCCAGCAGTCCCAGAAAGTACGGGACGGGGAATCAGCCCCAGCATTTT.